This T cell receptor beta chain originates from a study of cytomegalovirus exposure and HLA in healthy donors. Study-wide results and limits: The productive fraction for most TCR beta V segments was about 90% or about 30% in an earlier analysis.

60 Vbeta and 13 Jbeta primers were used in PCR. TCRdb keeps only in-frame clones here, not all; method: immunoSEQ multiplex PCR. The sample gives about 190,000 clones, just under 80% of which show up once; approximately 5.4% is in the top ten. Germline V gives CDR1 SNHLY, CDR2 FYNNEI. Trimming removed 8 bases from V and 0 bases from J, with 19 bases in between. The CDR3 runs 17 residues. With regard to this clone: The antigen is unknown.

The sequence was collected from a woman aged 30 to 39 in good health and CMV-seropositive. Sequencing was carried out using PBMCs. This rearrangement joins TRBV2 to TRBJ2-2; tentatively, D is TRBD1 (5 bases). The CDR3 region has the DNA TGTGCCAGCTACGGGTTCCCTGACAGTCCGAACACCGGGGAGCTGTTTTTT. Protein: CASYGFPDSPNTGELFF.